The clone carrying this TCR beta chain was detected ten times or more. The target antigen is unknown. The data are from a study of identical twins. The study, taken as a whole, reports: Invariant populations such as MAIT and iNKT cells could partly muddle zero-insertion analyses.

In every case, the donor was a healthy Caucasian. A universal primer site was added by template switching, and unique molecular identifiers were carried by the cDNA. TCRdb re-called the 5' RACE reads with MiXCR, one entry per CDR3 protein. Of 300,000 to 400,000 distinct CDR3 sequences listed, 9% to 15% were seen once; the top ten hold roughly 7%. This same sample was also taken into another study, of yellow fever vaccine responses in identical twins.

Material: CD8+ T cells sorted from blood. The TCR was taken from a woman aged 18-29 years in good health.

The CDR3 DNA reads TGTGCCAGCAGCCGAGAAGGCCCGGCAGATACGCAGTATTTT. Translating it yields CASSREGPADTQYF. The chain has TRBV7-9 and TRBJ2-3; D is unclear. Germline assignment: CDR1 SEHNR and CDR2 FQNEAQ (reference sequence). Trimming removed 5 bases from V and 4 bases from J, with 13 bases in between. This CDR3 is 14 amino acids long. Supplemented by reference TRBV7-9 and TRBJ2-3, the full variable domain reads DTGVSQNPRHKITKRGQNVTFRCDPISEHNRLYWYRQTLGQGPEFLTYFQNEAQLEKSRLLSDRFSAERPKGSFSTLEIQRTEQGDSAMYLCASSREGPADTQYFGPGTRLTVL.